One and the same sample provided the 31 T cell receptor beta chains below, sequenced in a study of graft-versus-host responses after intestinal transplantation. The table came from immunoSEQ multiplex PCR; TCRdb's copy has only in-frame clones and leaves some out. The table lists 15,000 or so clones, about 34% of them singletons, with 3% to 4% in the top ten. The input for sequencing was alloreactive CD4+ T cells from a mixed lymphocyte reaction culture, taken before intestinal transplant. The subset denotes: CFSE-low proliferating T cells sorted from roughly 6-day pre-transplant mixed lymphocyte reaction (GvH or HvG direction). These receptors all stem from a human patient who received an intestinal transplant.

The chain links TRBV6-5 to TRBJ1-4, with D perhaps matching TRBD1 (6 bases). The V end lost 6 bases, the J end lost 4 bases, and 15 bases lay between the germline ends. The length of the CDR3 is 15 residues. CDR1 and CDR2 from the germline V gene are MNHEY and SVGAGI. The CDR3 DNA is TGTGCCAGCAGGGGTTCGGGCAGGGGTAATGAAAAACTGTTTTTT. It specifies CASRGSGRGNEKLFF.

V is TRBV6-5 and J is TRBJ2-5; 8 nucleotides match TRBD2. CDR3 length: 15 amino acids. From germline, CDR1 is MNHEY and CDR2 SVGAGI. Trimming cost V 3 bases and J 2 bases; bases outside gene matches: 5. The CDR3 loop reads CASSYAGGGQETQYF. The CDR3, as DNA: TGTGCCAGCAGTTATGCGGGGGGCGGACAAGAGACCCAGTACTTC.

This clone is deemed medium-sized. The CDR3 loop is CASSLEGSSGANVLTF. The CDR3 DNA reads as TGTGCCAGCAGCTTAGAGGGGAGCTCTGGGGCCAACGTCCTGACTTTC. The rearrangement links TRBV7-3 to TRBJ2-6; D is tentatively TRBD1 or TRBD2 (5 bases each). Trimming removed 2 bases at V and 0 bases at J, with 8 bases between. This CDR3 has 16 residues. CDR1 and CDR2 from the germline V gene are SGHTA and FQGTGA.

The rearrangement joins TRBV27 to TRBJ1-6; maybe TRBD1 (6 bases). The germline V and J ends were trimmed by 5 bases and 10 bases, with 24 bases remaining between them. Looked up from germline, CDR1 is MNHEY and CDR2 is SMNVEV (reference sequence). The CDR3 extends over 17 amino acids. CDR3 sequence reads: CASSPLRGRRWRSPLHF. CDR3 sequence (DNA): TGTGCCAGCAGTCCCCTCAGGGGTCGGAGATGGAGATCACCCCTCCACTTT.

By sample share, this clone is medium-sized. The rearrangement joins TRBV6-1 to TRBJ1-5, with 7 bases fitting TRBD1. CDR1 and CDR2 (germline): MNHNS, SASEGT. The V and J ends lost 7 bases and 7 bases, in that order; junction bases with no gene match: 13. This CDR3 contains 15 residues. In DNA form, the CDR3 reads TGTGCCAGCAAGGGGGCCGGACAAAGAGGACAGCCCCAGCATTTT. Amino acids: CASKGAGQRGQPQHF.

This CDR3 reads CASSPVGGSRSEQYF. CDR3 sequence (DNA): TGTGCCAGCAGCCCCGTTGGGGGGAGTAGGTCCGAGCAGTACTTC. This chain links TRBV6-5 with TRBJ2-7; D perhaps matches TRBD2 (6 bases). V was clipped by 6 bases and J by 6 bases, with 21 bases between them. The CDR3 is made up of 15 amino acids. Germline CDR1 reads MNHEY; CDR2 reads SVGAGI.

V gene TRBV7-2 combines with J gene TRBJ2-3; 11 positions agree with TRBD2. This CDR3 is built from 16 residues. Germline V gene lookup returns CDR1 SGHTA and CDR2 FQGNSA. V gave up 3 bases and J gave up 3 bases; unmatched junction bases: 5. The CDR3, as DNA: TGTGCCAGCAGCTTTTCCCGACTAGCGGGGACAGATACGCAGTATTTT. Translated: CASSFSRLAGTDTQYF.

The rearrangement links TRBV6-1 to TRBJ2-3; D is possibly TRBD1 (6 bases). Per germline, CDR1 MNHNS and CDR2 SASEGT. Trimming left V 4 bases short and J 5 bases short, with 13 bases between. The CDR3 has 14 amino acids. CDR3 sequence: CASSVNRVGDTQYF. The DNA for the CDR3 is TGTGCCAGCAGTGTTAACAGGGTTGGAGATACGCAGTATTTT.

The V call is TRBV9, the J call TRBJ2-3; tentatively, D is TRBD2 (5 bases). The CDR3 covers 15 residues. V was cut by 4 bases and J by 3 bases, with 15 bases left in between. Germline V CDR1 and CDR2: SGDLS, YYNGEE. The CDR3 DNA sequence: TGTGCCAGCAGCACCACTTTGCCGGGAACAGATACGCAGTATTTT. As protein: CASSTTLPGTDTQYF. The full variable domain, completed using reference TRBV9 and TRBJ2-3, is DSGVTQTPKHLITATGQRVTLRCSPRSGDLSVYWYQQSLDQGLQFLIQYYNGEERAKGNILERFSAQQFPDLHSELNLSSLELGDSALYFCASSTTLPGTDTQYFGPGTRLTVL.

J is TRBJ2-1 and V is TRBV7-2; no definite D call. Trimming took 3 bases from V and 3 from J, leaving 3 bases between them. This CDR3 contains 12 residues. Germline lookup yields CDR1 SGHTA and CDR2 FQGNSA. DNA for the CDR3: TGTGCCAGCAGCTTTAACTACAATGAGCAGTTCTTC. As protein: CASSFNYNEQFF.

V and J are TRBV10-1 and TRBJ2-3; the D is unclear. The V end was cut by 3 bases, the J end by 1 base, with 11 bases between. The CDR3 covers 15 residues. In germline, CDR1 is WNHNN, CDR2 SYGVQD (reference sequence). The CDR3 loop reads CASSDPRSGTDTQYF. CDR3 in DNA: TGCGCCAGCAGTGACCCCCGGTCTGGCACAGATACGCAGTATTTT.

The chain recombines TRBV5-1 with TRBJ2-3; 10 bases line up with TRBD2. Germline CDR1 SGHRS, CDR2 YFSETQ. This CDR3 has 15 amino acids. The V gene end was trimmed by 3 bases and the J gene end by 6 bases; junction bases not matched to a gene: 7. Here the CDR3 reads CASSSGLASGDTQYF. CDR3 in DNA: TGCGCCAGCAGCTCGGGACTAGCGTCCGGGGATACGCAGTATTTT.

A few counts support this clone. The CDR3 spells CASSQERKARGTGYTF. DNA of the CDR3: TGCGCCAGCAGCCAAGAAAGAAAGGCCCGGGGGACTGGCTACACCTTC. The chain links TRBV4-1 to TRBJ1-2; D is possibly TRBD1 (5 bases). Per germline, CDR1 MGHRA and CDR2 YSYEKL. The CDR3 is made up of 16 amino acids. The V end lost 0 bases, the J end lost 7 bases, and 18 bases lay between the germline ends.

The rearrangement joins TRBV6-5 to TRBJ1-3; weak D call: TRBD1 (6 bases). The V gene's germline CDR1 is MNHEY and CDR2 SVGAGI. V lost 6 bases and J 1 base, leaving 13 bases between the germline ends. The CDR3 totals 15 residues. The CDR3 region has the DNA TGTGCCAGCAGCCGAGTAGGGGGATCTGGAAACACCATATATTTT. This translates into CASSRVGGSGNTIYF.

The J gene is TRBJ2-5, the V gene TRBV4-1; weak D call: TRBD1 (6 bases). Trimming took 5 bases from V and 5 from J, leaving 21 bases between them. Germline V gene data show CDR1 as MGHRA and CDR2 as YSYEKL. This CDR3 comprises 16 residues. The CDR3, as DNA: TGCGCCAGCAGCGCGCTAGTGGGGGCTCGCGGGGAGACCCAGTACTTC. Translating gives CASSALVGARGETQYF.

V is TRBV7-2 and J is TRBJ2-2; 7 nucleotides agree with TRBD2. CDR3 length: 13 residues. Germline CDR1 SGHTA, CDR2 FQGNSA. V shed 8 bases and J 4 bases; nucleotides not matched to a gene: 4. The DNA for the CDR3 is TGTGCCAGCGGGAGGGCGGGCACCGGGGAGCTGTTTTTT. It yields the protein CASGRAGTGELFF.

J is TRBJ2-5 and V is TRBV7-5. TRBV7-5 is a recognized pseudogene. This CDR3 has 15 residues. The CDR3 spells CVRSPGPGSEETQYF. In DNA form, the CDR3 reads TGTGTCAGAAGTCCCGGGCCCGGTTCAGAGGAGACCCAGTACTTC.

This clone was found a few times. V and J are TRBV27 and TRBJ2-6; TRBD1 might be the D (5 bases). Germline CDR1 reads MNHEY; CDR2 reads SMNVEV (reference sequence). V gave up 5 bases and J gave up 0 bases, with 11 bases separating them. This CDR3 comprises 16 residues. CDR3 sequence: CASSRLQVSGANVLTF. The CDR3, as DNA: TGTGCCAGCAGTCGATTACAGGTCTCTGGGGCCAACGTCCTGACTTTC.

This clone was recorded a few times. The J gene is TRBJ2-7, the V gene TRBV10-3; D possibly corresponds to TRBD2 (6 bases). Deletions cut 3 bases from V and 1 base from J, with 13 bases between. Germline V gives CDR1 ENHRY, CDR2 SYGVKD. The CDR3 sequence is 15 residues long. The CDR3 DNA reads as TGTGCCATCAGTGATGTTGCGGGGAGATCCTACGAGCAGTACTTC. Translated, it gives CAISDVAGRSYEQYF.

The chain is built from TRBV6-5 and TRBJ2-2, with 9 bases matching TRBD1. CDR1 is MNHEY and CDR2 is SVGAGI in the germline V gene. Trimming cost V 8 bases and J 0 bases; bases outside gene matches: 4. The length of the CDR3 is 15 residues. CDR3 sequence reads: CASSRQGANTGELFF. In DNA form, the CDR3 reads TGTGCCAGCTCTAGACAGGGGGCGAACACCGGGGAGCTGTTTTTT.

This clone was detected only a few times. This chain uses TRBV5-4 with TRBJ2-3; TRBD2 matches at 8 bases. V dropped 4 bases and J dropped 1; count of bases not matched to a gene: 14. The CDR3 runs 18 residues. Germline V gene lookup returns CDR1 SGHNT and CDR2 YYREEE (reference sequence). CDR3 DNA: TGTGCCAGCAGCCGTCCCTCTACCGGGACTAGAGGCACAGATACGCAGTATTTT. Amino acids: CASSRPSTGTRGTDTQYF.

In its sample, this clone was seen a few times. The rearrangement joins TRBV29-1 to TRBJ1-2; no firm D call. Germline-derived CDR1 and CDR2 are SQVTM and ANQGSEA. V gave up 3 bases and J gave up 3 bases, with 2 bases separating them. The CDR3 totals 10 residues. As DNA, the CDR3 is TGCAGCGTTGAGGACTATGGCTACACCTTC. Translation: CSVEDYGYTF.

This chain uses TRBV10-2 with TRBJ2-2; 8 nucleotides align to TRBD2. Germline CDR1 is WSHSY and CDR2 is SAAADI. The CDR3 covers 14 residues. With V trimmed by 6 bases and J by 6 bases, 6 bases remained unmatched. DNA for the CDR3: TGCGCCAGCAGAGTTGCGGGAGGAGCCGGGGAGCTGTTTTTT. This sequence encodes CASRVAGGAGELFF.

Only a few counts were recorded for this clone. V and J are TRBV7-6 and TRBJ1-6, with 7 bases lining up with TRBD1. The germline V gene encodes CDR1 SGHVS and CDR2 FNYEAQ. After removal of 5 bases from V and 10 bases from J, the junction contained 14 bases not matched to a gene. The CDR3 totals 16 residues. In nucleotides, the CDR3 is TGTGCCAGCAGCCAGGGGGGTAACCTAGGGGGCTCACCCCTCCACTTT. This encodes CASSQGGNLGGSPLHF.

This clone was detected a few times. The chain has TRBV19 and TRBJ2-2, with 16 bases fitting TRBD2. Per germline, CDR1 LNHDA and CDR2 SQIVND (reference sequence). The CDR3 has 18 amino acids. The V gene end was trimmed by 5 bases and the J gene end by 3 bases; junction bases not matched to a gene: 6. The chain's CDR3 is CASSPGLAGGPDTGELFF. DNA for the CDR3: TGTGCCAGTAGTCCGGGACTAGCGGGAGGGCCCGACACCGGGGAGCTGTTTTTT. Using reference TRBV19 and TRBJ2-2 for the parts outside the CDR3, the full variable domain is DGGITQSPKYLFRKEGQNVTLSCEQNLNHDAMYWYRQDPGQGLRLIYYSQIVNDFQKGDIAEGYSVSREKKESFPLTVTSAQKNPTAFYLCASSPGLAGGPDTGELFFGEGSRLTVL.

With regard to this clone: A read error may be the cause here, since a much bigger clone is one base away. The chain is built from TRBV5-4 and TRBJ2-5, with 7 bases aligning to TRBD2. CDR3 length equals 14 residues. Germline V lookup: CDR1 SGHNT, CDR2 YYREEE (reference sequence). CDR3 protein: CARSLGGGGETQYF. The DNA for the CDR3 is TGTGCCCGCAGCTTGGGCGGGGGAGGGGAGACCCAGTACTTC.

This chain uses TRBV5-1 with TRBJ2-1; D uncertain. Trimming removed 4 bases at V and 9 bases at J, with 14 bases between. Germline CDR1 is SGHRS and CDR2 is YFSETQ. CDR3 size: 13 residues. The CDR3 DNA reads TGCGCCAGCAGCCTTCCGAGGATCAGTGAGCAGTTCTTC. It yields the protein CASSLPRISEQFF.

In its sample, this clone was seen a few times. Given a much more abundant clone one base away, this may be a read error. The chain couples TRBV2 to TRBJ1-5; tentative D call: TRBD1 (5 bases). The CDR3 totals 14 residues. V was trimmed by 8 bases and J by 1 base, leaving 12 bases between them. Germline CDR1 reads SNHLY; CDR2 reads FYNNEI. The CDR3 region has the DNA TGTGCCAGCTGGAGGGGTCTCAGCAATCAGCCCCAGCATTTT. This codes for CASWRGLSNQPQHF. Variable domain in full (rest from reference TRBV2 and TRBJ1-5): EPEVTQTPSHQVTQMGQEVILRCVPISNHLYFYWYRQILGQKVEFLVSFYNNEISEKSEIFDDQFSVERPDGSNFTLKIRSTKLEDSAMYFCASWRGLSNQPQHFGDGTRLSIL.

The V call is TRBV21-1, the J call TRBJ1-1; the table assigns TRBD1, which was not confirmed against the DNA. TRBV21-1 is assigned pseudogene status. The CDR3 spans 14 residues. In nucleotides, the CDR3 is TGTGCCAGCAGCCTGTACACAATTCGCACTGAAGCTTTCTTT. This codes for CASSLYTIRTEAFF.

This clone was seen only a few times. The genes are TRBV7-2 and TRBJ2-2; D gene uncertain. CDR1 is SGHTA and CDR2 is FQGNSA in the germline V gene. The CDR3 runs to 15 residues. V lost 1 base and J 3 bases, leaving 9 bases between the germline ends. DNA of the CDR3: TGTGCCAGCAGCTTAGGGTCTACGGACACCGGGGAGCTGTTTTTT. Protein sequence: CASSLGSTDTGELFF.

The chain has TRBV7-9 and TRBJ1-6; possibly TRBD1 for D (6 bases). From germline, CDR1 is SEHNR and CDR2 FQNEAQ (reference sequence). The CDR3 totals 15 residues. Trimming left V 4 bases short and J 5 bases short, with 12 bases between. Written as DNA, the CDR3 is TGTGCCAGCAGCTACATCGGACAGAATAATTCACCCCTCCACTTT. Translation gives CASSYIGQNNSPLHF.